This T cell receptor (beta chain) was observed in a study of CD8 T cells in ankylosing spondylitis. Regarding the study as a whole: Seemingly distinctive of ankylosing spondylitis blood was a TCR beta motif formed by eight highly homologous variants.

TCRdb itself ran the 5' RACE reads through MiXCR, one entry per CDR3 protein. The repertoire holds 350,000 to 550,000 distinct CDR3 sequences, about 25% seen once, with about 0.9% in the top ten. There are 16 residues in the CDR3. V dropped 4 bases and J dropped 2; count of bases not matched to a gene: 7. CDR1 and CDR2 (germline): LNHNV, YYDKDF (reference sequence). Remarks on this clonotype: Its antigen is unknown.

The sequence was obtained from a male donor with ankylosing spondylitis. This rearrangement joins TRBV15 to TRBJ2-2; 7 nucleotides align to TRBD1. The sample was blood, either unsorted or a sorted T cell fraction (not recorded which). The CDR3 sequence is CATSTIQGFNTGELFF. CDR3 DNA: TGTGCCACCAGCACCATACAGGGGTTCAACACCGGGGAGCTGTTTTTT.